This TCR beta chain was documented in a study of blood T cell repertoires in COVID-19. Study background: T cells, B-cell-depleted T cells, or PBMCs provided the cDNA or gDNA that served as material.

TCRdb keeps only in-frame clones here, not all; method: immunoSEQ multiplex PCR. This table holds more than 200,000 clones, roughly 84% found once. After removal of 3 bases from V and 5 bases from J, the junction contained 9 bases not matched to a gene. Germline V CDR1 and CDR2: LGHNA, YNFKEQ. The CDR3 is 16 residues long. In its sample, this clone was seen once. This chain uses TRBV4-2 with TRBJ2-7; 11 positions agree with TRBD2. Sample: peripheral blood. This receptor was obtained from a man aged 55 to 70 with acute or convalescent COVID-19. The CDR3 spells CASSHGLGLAEDEQYF. Written as DNA, the CDR3 is TGTGCCAGCAGCCACGGCCTGGGACTAGCGGAGGACGAGCAGTACTTC.